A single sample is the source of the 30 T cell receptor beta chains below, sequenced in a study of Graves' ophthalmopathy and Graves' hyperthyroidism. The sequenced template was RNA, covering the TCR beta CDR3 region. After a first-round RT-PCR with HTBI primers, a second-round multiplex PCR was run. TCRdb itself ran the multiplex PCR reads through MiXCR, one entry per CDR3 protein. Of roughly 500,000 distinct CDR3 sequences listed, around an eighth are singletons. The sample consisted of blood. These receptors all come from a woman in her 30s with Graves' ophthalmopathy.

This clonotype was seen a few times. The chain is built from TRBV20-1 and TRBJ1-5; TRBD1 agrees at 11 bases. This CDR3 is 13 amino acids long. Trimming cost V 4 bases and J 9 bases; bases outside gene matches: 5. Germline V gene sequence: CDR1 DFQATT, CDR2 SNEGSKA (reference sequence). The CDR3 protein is CSATGQGVMPQHF. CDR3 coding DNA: TGCAGTGCTACGGGACAGGGGGTAATGCCCCAGCATTTT.

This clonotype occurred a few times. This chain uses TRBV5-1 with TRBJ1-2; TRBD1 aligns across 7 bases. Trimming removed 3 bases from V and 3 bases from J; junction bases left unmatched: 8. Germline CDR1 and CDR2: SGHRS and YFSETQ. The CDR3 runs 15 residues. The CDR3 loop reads CASSWGNTGDYGYTF. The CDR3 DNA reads TGCGCCAGCAGCTGGGGCAATACAGGGGACTATGGCTACACCTTC.

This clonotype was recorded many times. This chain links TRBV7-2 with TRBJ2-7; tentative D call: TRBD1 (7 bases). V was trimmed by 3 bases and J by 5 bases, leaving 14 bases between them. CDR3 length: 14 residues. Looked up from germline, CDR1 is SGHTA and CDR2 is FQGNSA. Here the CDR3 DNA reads TGTGCCAGCAGCTTGGCAGGGGGGAACCACGAGCAGTACTTC. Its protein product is CASSLAGGNHEQYF.

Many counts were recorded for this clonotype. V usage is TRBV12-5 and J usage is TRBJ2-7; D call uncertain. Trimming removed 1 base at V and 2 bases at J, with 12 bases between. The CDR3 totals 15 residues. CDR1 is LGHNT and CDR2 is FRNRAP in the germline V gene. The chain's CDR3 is CASGLGIYVPYEQYF. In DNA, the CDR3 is TGTGCTAGTGGTTTGGGCATCTATGTTCCCTACGAGCAGTACTTC.

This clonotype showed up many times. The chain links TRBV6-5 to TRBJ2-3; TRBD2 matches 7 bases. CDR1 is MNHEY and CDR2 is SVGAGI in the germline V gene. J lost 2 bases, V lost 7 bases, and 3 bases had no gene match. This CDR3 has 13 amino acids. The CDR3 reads CASKRGDTDTQYF. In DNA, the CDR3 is TGTGCCAGCAAACGGGGGGACACAGATACGCAGTATTTT.

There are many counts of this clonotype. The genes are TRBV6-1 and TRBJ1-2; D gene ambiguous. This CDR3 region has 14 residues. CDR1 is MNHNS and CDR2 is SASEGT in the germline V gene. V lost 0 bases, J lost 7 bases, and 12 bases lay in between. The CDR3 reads CASSEAAQRGGYTF. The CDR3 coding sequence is TGTGCCAGCAGTGAAGCTGCACAGAGAGGTGGCTACACCTTC.

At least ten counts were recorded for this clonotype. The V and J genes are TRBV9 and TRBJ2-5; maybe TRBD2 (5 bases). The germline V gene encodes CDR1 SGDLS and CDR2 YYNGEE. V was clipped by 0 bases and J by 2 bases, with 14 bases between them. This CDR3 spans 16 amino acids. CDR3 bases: TGTGCCAGCAGCGTAGGAAATTCGGGATATCAAGAGACCCAGTACTTC. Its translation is CASSVGNSGYQETQYF.

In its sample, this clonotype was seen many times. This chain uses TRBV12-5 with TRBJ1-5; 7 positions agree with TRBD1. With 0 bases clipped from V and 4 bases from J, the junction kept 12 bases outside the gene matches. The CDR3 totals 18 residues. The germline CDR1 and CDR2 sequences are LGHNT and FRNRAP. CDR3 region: CASGLVQGLRDRNQPQHF. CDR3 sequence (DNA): TGTGCTAGTGGTTTGGTACAGGGGCTTCGGGACAGAAATCAGCCCCAGCATTTT.

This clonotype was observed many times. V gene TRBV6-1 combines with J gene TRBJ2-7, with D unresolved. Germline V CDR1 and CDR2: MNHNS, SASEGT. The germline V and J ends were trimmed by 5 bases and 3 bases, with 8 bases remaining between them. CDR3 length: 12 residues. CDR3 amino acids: CASSRDHYEQYF. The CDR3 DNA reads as TGTGCCAGCAGTCGTGACCACTACGAGCAGTACTTC.

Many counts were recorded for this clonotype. The DNA of the CDR3 is TGCGCCAGCAGCTTGGGTGGACAGGAAGGGTCTGAAGCTTTCTTT. Its translation is CASSLGGQEGSEAFF. This chain connects TRBV5-1 to TRBJ1-1; 7 nucleotides line up with TRBD1. The CDR3 consists of 15 residues. Germline V gene lookup returns CDR1 SGHRS and CDR2 YFSETQ. After removal of 0 bases from V and 6 bases from J, the junction contained 8 bases not matched to a gene. Drawing the rest from reference TRBV5-1 and TRBJ1-1, the complete variable domain is KAGVTQTPRYLIKTRGQQVTLSCSPISGHRSVSWYQQTPGQGLQFLFEYFSETQRNKGNFPGRFSGRQFSNSRSEMNVSTLELGDSALYLCASSLGGQEGSEAFFGQGTRLTVV.

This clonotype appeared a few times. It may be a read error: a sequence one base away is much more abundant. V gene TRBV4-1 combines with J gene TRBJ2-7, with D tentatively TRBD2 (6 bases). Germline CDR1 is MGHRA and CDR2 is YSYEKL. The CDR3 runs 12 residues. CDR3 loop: CACSPGEREQYF. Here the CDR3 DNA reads TGCGCCTGCAGCCCGGGGGAGAGGGAGCAGTACTTC.

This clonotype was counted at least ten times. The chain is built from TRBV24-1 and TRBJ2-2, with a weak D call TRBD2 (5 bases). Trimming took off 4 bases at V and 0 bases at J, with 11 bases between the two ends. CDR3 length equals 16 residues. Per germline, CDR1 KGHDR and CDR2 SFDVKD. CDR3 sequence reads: CATSDPSGANTGELFF. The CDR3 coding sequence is TGTGCCACCAGTGACCCCTCCGGGGCGAACACCGGGGAGCTGTTTTTT.

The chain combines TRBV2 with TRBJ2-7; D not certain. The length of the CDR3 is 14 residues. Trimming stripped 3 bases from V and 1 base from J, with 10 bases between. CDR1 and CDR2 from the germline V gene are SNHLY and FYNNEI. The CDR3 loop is CASSDVPGSYEQYF. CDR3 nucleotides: TGTGCCAGCAGTGACGTGCCGGGTTCCTACGAGCAGTACTTC.

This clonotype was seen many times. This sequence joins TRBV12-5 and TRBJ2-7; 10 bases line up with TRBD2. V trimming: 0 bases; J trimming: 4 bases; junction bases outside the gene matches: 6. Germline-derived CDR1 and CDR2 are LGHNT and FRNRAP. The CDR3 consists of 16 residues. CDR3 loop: CASGLVLSGGSYEQYF. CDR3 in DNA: TGTGCTAGTGGTTTGGTACTTAGCGGGGGGTCTTACGAGCAGTACTTC.

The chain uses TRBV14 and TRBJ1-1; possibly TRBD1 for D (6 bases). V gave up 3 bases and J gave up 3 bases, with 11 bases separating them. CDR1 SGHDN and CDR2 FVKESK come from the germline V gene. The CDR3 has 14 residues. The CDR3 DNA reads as TGTGCCAGCAGCCAGTGGAGGGGGTACACTGAAGCTTTCTTT. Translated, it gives CASSQWRGYTEAFF. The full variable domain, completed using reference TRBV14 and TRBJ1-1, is EAGVTQFPSHSVIEKGQTVTLRCDPISGHDNLYWYRRVMGKEIKFLLHFVKESKQDESGMPNNRFLAERTGGTYSTLKVQPAELEDSGVYFCASSQWRGYTEAFFGQGTRLTVV.

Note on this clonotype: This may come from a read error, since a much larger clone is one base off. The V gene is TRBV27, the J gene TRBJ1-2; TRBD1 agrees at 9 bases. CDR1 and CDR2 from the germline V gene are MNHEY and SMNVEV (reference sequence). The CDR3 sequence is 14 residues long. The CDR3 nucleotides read TGTGCCAGCAGACGGACAGGGGATTGGGATGGCTTCACCTTC. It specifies CASRRTGDWDGFTF.

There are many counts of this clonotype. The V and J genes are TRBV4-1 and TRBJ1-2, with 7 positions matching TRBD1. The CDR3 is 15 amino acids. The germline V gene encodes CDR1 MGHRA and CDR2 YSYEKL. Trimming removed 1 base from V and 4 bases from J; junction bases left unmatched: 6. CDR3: CASSQARGQPYGYTF. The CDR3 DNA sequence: TGCGCCAGCAGCCAAGCCAGGGGACAGCCCTATGGCTACACCTTC.

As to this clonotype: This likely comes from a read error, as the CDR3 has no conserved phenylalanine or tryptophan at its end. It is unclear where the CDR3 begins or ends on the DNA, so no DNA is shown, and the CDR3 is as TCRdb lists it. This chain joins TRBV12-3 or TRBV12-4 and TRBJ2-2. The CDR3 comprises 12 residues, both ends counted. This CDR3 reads CASSSYFGELCV.

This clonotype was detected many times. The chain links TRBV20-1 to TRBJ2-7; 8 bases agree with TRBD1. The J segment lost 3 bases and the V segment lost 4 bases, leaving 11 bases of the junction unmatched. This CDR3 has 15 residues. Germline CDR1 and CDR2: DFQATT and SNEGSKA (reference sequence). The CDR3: CSAIRTGTGHYEQYF. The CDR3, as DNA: TGCAGTGCTATTCGCACCGGGACAGGACACTACGAGCAGTACTTC.

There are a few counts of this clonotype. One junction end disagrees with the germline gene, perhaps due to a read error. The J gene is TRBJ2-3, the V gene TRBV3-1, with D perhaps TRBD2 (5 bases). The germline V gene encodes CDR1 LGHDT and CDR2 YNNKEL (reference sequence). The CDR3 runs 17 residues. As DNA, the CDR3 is TGTGCCAGCAGCCAAGATATCGGGGAACTCCCCACAGATACGCAGTATTTC. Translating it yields CASSQDIGELPTDTQYF.

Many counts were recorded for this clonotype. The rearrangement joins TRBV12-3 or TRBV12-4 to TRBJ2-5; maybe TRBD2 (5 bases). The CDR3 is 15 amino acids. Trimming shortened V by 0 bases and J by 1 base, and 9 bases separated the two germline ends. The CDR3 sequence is CASSLALGLQETQYF. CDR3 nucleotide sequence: TGTGCCAGCAGTTTAGCGCTAGGACTCCAAGAGACCCAGTACTTC.

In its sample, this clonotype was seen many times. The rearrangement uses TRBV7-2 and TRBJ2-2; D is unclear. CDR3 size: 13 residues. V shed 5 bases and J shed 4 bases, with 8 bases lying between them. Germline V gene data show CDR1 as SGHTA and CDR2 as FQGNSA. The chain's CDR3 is CASSQDLTGELFF. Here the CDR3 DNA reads TGTGCCAGCAGCCAGGACCTCACCGGGGAGCTGTTTTTT.

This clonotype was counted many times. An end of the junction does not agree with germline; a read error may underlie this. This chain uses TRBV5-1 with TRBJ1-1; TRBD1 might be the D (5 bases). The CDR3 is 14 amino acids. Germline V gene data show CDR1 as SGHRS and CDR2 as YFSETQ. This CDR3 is CASSLAGRDTEAFF. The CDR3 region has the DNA TGTGCCAGCAGCTTAGCAGGCAGGGATACTGAAGCTTTCTTT.

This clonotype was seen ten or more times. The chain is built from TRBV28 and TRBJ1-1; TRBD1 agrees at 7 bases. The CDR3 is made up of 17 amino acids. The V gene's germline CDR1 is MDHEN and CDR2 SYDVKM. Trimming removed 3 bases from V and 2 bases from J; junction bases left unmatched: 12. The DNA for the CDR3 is TGTGCCAGCAGTTTTCCCAGGGGGGGGGCGATTAACACTGAAGCTTTCTTT. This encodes CASSFPRGGAINTEAFF.

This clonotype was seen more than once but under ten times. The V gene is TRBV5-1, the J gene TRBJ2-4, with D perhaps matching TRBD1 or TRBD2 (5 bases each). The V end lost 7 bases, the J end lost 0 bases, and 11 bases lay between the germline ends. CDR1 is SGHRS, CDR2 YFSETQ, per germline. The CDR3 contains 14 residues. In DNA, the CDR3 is TGCGCCAGCCGGGACGCTCTAGCCAAAAACATTCAGTACTTC. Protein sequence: CASRDALAKNIQYF.

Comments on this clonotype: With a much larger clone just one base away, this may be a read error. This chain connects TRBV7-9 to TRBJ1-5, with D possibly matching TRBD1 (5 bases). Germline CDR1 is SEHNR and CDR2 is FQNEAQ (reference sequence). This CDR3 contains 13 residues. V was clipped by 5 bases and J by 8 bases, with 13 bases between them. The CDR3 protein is CASSRAGQEPQHF. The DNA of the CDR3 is TGTGCCAGCAGCCGCGCAGGGCAAGAGCCCCAGCATTTT.

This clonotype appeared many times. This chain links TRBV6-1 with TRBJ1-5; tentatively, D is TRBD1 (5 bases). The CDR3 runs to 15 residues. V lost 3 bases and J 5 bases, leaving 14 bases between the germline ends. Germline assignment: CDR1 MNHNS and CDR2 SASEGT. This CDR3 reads CASSEGAGRYQPQHF. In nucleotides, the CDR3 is TGTGCCAGCAGTGAGGGCGCAGGGAGGTATCAGCCCCAGCATTTT.

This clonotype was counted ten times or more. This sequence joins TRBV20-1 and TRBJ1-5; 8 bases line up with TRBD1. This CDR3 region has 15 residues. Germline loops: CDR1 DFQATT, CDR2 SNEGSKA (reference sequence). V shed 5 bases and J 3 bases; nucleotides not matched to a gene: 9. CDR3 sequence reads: CSAAPLQGDNQPQHF. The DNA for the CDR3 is TGCAGTGCTGCCCCGTTACAGGGGGACAATCAGCCCCAGCATTTT.

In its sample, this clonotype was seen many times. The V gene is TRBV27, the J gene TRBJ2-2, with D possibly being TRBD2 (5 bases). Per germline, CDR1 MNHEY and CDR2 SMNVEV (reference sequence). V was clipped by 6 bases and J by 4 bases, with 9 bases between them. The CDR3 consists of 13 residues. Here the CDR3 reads CASSLGSTGELFF. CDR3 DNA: TGTGCCAGCAGCTTAGGGAGCACCGGGGAGCTGTTTTTT.

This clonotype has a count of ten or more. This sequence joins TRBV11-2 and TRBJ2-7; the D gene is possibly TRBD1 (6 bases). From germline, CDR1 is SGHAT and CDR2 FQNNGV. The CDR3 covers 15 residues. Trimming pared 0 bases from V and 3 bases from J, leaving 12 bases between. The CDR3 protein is CASSLDSGAGYEQYF. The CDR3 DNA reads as TGTGCCAGCAGCTTAGATTCAGGGGCGGGCTACGAGCAGTACTTC.